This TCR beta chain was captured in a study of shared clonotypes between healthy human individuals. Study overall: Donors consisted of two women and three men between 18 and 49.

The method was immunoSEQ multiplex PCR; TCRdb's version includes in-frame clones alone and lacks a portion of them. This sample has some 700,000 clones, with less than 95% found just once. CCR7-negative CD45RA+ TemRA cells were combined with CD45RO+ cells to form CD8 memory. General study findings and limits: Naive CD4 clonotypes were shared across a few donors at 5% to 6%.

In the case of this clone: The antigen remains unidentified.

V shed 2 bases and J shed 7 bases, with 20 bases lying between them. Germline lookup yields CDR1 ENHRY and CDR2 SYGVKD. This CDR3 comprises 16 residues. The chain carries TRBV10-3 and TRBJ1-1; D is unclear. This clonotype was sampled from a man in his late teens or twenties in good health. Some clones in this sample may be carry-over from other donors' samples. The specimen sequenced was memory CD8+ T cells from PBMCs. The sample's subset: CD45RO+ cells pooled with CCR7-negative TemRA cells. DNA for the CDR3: TGTGCCATCAGTGAGACCCCCCTAGGGAACACAGTTGAAGCTTTCTTT. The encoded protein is CAISETPLGNTVEAFF.